The 27 T cell receptor beta chains presented below share a single source sample, sequenced in a study of shared clonotypes between healthy human individuals. Some clones are missing from TCRdb's copy, which holds only in-frame ones; the method was immunoSEQ multiplex PCR. The sample includes over a million clones, roughly 97% seen only once; the top ten take approximately 1.1%. The sequenced sample was naive CD4+ T cells sorted from blood. The subset was: CD45RA+ positively selected. The receptors shown here come from a young man in good health.

The V gene is TRBV11-2, the J gene TRBJ2-7; D is possibly TRBD1 (6 bases). The CDR3 contains 15 residues. Germline values: CDR1 SGHAT, CDR2 FQNNGV. V lost 1 base, J lost 3 bases, and 13 bases lay in between. The CDR3 bases are TGTGCCAGCAGCTTAGGAGGCAGGGGAATCTACGAGCAGTACTTC. Translation gives CASSLGGRGIYEQYF.

This chain joins TRBV5-6 and TRBJ2-2, with a weak D call TRBD2 (6 bases). Germline V gene sequence: CDR1 SGHDT, CDR2 YYEEEE. The CDR3 runs 17 residues. Trimming removed 1 base at V and 3 bases at J, with 16 bases between. CDR3 protein: CASSLIGRWGDTGELFF. CDR3 DNA sequence: TGTGCCAGCAGCTTGATTGGGAGATGGGGGGACACCGGGGAGCTGTTTTTT.

This chain joins TRBV9 and TRBJ2-3; 10 nucleotides line up with TRBD2. The CDR3 runs to 15 residues. V lost 3 bases to trimming and J lost 1 base; unmatched junction nucleotides: 2. Germline-derived CDR1 and CDR2 are SGDLS and YYNGEE. CDR3 nucleotides: TGTGCCAGCAGCGCCGGGACTAGCGGCACAGATACGCAGTATTTT. This translates into CASSAGTSGTDTQYF. Full variable domain (rest looked up from reference TRBV9 and TRBJ2-3): DSGVTQTPKHLITATGQRVTLRCSPRSGDLSVYWYQQSLDQGLQFLIQYYNGEERAKGNILERFSAQQFPDLHSELNLSSLELGDSALYFCASSAGTSGTDTQYFGPGTRLTVL.

The chain carries TRBV4-3 and TRBJ2-7; D ambiguous. Trimming cost V 0 bases and J 2 bases, with 8 bases left between them. The CDR3 loop spans 14 amino acids. Germline V gene data show CDR1 as LGHNA and CDR2 as YSLEER. This CDR3 is CASSQEAGAYEQYF. The CDR3 bases are TGCGCCAGCAGCCAAGAAGCCGGCGCCTACGAGCAGTACTTC.

The CDR3 region is CASSLGFRTSGTDTQYF. The CDR3 bases are TGTGCCAGCAGCTTGGGGTTTCGGACTAGCGGAACAGATACGCAGTATTTT. This chain joins TRBV5-4 and TRBJ2-3; 10 bases map to TRBD2. The germline V gene encodes CDR1 SGHNT and CDR2 YYREEE (reference sequence). This CDR3 contains 17 residues. With V trimmed by 0 bases and J by 3 bases, 7 bases remained unmatched.

The gene calls are TRBV7-7 and TRBJ2-1, with 12 bases identical to TRBD1. V shed 2 bases, J shed 9 bases, and the junction held 5 bases outside the gene matches. CDR1 and CDR2 from the germline V gene are SSHAT and FNYEAQ (reference sequence). This CDR3 has 15 residues. The CDR3 nucleotides are TGTGCCAGCAGCTTACCGGGACAGGGGGCAAGTGAGCAGTTCTTC. This codes for CASSLPGQGASEQFF.

The rearrangement uses TRBV19 and TRBJ2-7, with 14 bases matching TRBD2. CDR1 and CDR2 (germline): LNHDA, SQIVND (reference sequence). The ends lost 4 bases at V and 1 base at J; junction bases unmatched: 9. The CDR3 covers 18 residues. CDR3 region: CASSKRGGTSGSSYEQYF. The DNA of the CDR3 is TGTGCCAGTAGTAAAAGAGGGGGGACTAGCGGGAGTTCCTACGAGCAGTACTTC. Drawing the rest from reference TRBV19 and TRBJ2-7, the complete variable domain is DGGITQSPKYLFRKEGQNVTLSCEQNLNHDAMYWYRQDPGQGLRLIYYSQIVNDFQKGDIAEGYSVSREKKESFPLTVTSAQKNPTAFYLCASSKRGGTSGSSYEQYFGPGTRLTVT.

The genes are TRBV5-1 and TRBJ2-1, with 7 bases lining up with TRBD1. The CDR3 is made up of 15 amino acids. J gave up 9 bases and V 0 bases, and 9 bases lay outside the gene matches. Germline V gene sequence: CDR1 SGHRS, CDR2 YFSETQ. In DNA form, the CDR3 reads TGCGCCAGCAGCTTGGAACGACAGGGAGTAGGTGAGCAGTTCTTC. This encodes CASSLERQGVGEQFF.

The chain links TRBV5-1 to TRBJ2-1; maybe TRBD2 (5 bases). V lost 2 bases to trimming and J lost 0 bases, with 12 bases between them. There are 16 residues in the CDR3. Per the germline V gene, CDR1 is SGHRS and CDR2 is YFSETQ. The CDR3: CASSFLAGSSYNEQFF. CDR3 DNA sequence: TGCGCCAGCAGCTTTTTGGCGGGTAGCTCCTACAATGAGCAGTTCTTC.

The gene calls are TRBV6-1 and TRBJ1-4, with D perhaps matching TRBD1 (5 bases). The CDR3 contains 13 residues. Between the trimmed V and J ends, which lost 8 bases and 7 bases, there was a span of 14 bases. CDR1 and CDR2 from the germline V gene are MNHNS and SASEGT. The CDR3 protein is CASLGALAEKLFF. Written as DNA, the CDR3 is TGTGCCAGCCTCGGGGCCTTGGCTGAAAAACTGTTTTTT.

V and J are TRBV27 and TRBJ2-7, with TRBD1 matching 11 bases. The CDR3 is made up of 15 amino acids. Germline V gene data show CDR1 as MNHEY and CDR2 as SMNVEV (reference sequence). The trim removed 3 bases at V and 3 bases at J, leaving 4 bases unmatched. DNA for the CDR3: TGTGCCAGCAGTTTTCGTGGGACAGGGGGCTACGAGCAGTACTTC. Translation gives CASSFRGTGGYEQYF.

Turning to this clone: At the DNA level, this CDR3 is encoded by other sequences in the same sample as well. The rearrangement joins TRBV9 to TRBJ2-5, with D tentatively TRBD1 or TRBD2 (5 bases each). This CDR3 has 14 amino acids. The V and J ends lost 0 bases and 1 base respectively, with 7 bases between them. Germline CDR1 SGDLS, CDR2 YYNGEE. The CDR3 nucleotides read TGTGCCAGCAGCGTAGTCGGGGCCCAAGAGACCCAGTACTTC. It codes for CASSVVGAQETQYF. The full variable domain, with the rest looked up from reference TRBV9 and TRBJ2-5, is DSGVTQTPKHLITATGQRVTLRCSPRSGDLSVYWYQQSLDQGLQFLIQYYNGEERAKGNILERFSAQQFPDLHSELNLSSLELGDSALYFCASSVVGAQETQYFGPGTRLLVL.

The chain couples TRBV7-8 to TRBJ2-6; D not certain. This CDR3 is 16 amino acids long. The V gene lost 5 bases and the J gene lost 5 bases, with 16 bases spanning the gap. CDR1 and CDR2 (germline): SGHVS, FQNEAQ. The CDR3, as DNA: TGTGCCAGCAGCAGTCGGCCACAAAGTCGGGCCAACGTCCTGACTTTC. This encodes CASSSRPQSRANVLTF. The full variable domain, rest sourced from reference TRBV7-8 and TRBJ2-6, is GAGVSQSPRYKVAKRGQDVALRCDPISGHVSLFWYQQALGQGPEFLTYFQNEAQLDKSGLPSDRFFAERPEGSVSTLKIQRTQQEDSAVYLCASSSRPQSRANVLTFGAGSRLTVL.

This chain uses TRBV10-1 with TRBJ2-5; 11 nucleotides match TRBD2. Germline lookup yields CDR1 WNHNN and CDR2 SYGVQD (reference sequence). J gave up 3 bases and V 4 bases, and 4 bases lay outside the gene matches. This CDR3 contains 15 residues. CDR3 nucleotide sequence: TGCGCCAGCAGTGCTGGGACTAGCGGTAAAGAGACCCAGTACTTC. Translated, it gives CASSAGTSGKETQYF.

The rearrangement links TRBV21-1 to TRBJ2-7; TRBD2, the table's D call, was not compared with the DNA. TRBV21-1 is given as a pseudogene. There are 15 residues in the CDR3. The CDR3 DNA reads as TGTGCCAGCAGCAGACCAACTAGCGGGAGTCACGAGCAGTACTTC. Translated: CASSRPTSGSHEQYF.

The J gene is TRBJ2-5, the V gene TRBV19; the D is unclear. The V gene's germline CDR1 is LNHDA and CDR2 SQIVND (reference sequence). Trimming removed 3 bases at V and 0 bases at J, with 8 bases between. The CDR3 sequence is 14 residues long. The CDR3 DNA reads TGTGCCAGTAGTATCTATCAGAACCAAGAGACCCAGTACTTC. This sequence encodes CASSIYQNQETQYF.

The V and J genes are TRBV27 and TRBJ2-1; D is unresolved. The germline V gene has CDR1 MNHEY and CDR2 SMNVEV (reference sequence). Trimming shortened V by 7 bases and J by 6 bases, and 10 bases separated the two germline ends. This CDR3 contains 12 residues. The CDR3 region is CASKDPLNEQFF. The CDR3 bases are TGTGCCAGCAAGGACCCCCTCAATGAGCAGTTCTTC.

The rearrangement links TRBV7-6 to TRBJ1-1, with a tentative D call TRBD1 (6 bases). This CDR3 has 15 residues. The germline CDR1 and CDR2 sequences are SGHVS and FNYEAQ. V lost 1 base and J lost 1, with 10 bases in between. The CDR3 sequence: CASSLGTGTNTEAFF. CDR3 nucleotide sequence: TGTGCCAGCAGCTTAGGCACAGGGACGAACACTGAAGCTTTCTTT.

This rearrangement joins TRBV5-1 to TRBJ1-1; 9 bases are shared with TRBD1. V gave up 1 base and J gave up 0 bases; unmatched junction bases: 4. This CDR3 is built from 16 residues. CDR1 SGHRS and CDR2 YFSETQ come from the germline V gene. CDR3 sequence reads: CASSLTRDRVNTEAFF. In DNA, the CDR3 is TGCGCCAGCAGCTTGACTCGGGACAGGGTGAACACTGAAGCTTTCTTT.

The chain employs TRBV10-1 and TRBJ2-7; 9 bases line up with TRBD1. CDR1 is WNHNN and CDR2 is SYGVQD in the germline V gene (reference sequence). The CDR3 totals 17 residues. V lost 3 bases, J lost 5 bases, and 14 bases stayed unmatched. Here the CDR3 DNA reads TGCGCCAGCAGTGATTCTCCGGGACAGGGTACTTTCGACGAGCAGTACTTC. This codes for CASSDSPGQGTFDEQYF.

This chain links TRBV18 with TRBJ1-2, with D possibly TRBD1 on 5 matching bases. CDR3 length equals 14 residues. V was cut by 1 base and J by 5 bases, with 11 bases left in between. Germline CDR1 reads KGHSH; CDR2 reads LQKENI. The CDR3 protein is CASSPQATAYGYTF. CDR3 bases: TGTGCCAGCTCACCACAGGCGACAGCATATGGCTACACCTTC. Full variable domain (remainder filled in from reference TRBV18 and TRBJ1-2): NAGVMQNPRHLVRRRGQEARLRCSPMKGHSHVYWYRQLPEEGLKFMVYLQKENIIDESGMPKERFSAEFPKEGPSILRIQQVVRGDSAAYFCASSPQATAYGYTFGSGTRLTVV.

J is TRBJ2-7 and V is TRBV29-1; D is possibly TRBD1 or TRBD2 (5 bases each). The germline CDR1 and CDR2 sequences are SQVTM and ANQGSEA. V lost 6 bases to trimming and J lost 4 bases, with 13 bases between them. The CDR3 contains 12 residues. CDR3 loop: CSVYIGAYEQYF. Written as DNA, the CDR3 is TGCAGCGTCTATATCGGGGCTTACGAGCAGTACTTC.

The V gene is TRBV29-1, the J gene TRBJ2-3, with D uncertain. V was cut by 3 bases and J by 2 bases, with 6 bases left in between. Germline V gene lookup returns CDR1 SQVTM and CDR2 ANQGSEA. The CDR3 sequence is 12 residues long. CDR3 in DNA: TGCAGCGTTGAGAGCTACACAGATACGCAGTATTTT. The encoded protein is CSVESYTDTQYF.

The chain uses TRBV5-1 and TRBJ2-7, with D possibly being TRBD2 (5 bases). Germline assignment: CDR1 SGHRS and CDR2 YFSETQ. The V gene lost 4 bases and the J gene lost 0 bases, with 11 bases spanning the gap. The CDR3 runs to 14 residues. In nucleotides, the CDR3 is TGCGCCAGCAGCAGTAGCGTCCCCTCCTACGAGCAGTACTTC. It codes for CASSSSVPSYEQYF.

The V gene is TRBV28, the J gene TRBJ1-4; TRBD1 is a possible D gene (5 bases). This CDR3 has 17 amino acids. The germline V gene has CDR1 MDHEN and CDR2 SYDVKM. V was pared by 7 bases and J by 7 bases, with 25 bases between. The CDR3 region has the DNA TGTGCCAGCATCTCGCAGGCTAAGGGGTCGAGTGGTGAAAAACTGTTTTTT. Its protein is CASISQAKGSSGEKLFF.

This clone occurred once. The V call is TRBV6-5, the J call TRBJ2-7; maybe TRBD1 (5 bases). V lost 7 bases to trimming and J lost 2 bases, with 15 bases between them. This CDR3 is built from 14 residues. Germline V CDR1 and CDR2: MNHEY, SVGAGI. The CDR3 reads CASTPQGLPYEQYF. The DNA of the CDR3 is TGTGCCAGCACCCCCCAGGGATTACCCTACGAGCAGTACTTC.

V usage is TRBV6-1 and J usage is TRBJ1-2, with D unresolved. V was cut by 3 bases and J by 4 bases, with 9 bases left in between. The CDR3 is 13 amino acids. The germline CDR1 and CDR2 sequences are MNHNS and SASEGT. The CDR3 region is CASSEVGSYGYTF. The CDR3 DNA reads as TGTGCCAGCAGTGAGGTTGGCAGCTATGGCTACACCTTC.